A selection of T cell receptor beta chains follows, all from one sample in a study of control samples from healthy donors and cancer patients. Sequencing used immunoSEQ multiplex PCR; TCRdb keeps in-frame clones, though not all of them. The table has some 120,000 clones, about 93% seen once. Sequencing was carried out using blood. The source of these receptors is a man aged 25-45 years in good health. The CDR3 runs from the conserved cysteine through the conserved F or W. The D gene is left open where the match is weak. Some rows mark clone size as missing; the rest say once, few, many or name a class of expanded clone.

NA	14	TRBV7-9	NA	TRBJ2-3	TGTGCCAGCAGCTTAGTAGGGAGCACAGATACGCAGTATTTT	CASSLVGSTDTQYF
NA	19	TRBV28	TRBD2	TRBJ2-3	TGTGCCAGCAGTCGCTCGGGGAGCGGGGGTCCCTTTGTCACAGATACGCAGTATTTT	CASSRSGSGGPFVTDTQYF
NA	17	TRBV7-9	NA	TRBJ1-3	TGTGCCAGCAGTTTTACATCCCCCGGGATCTCTGGAAACACCATATATTTT	CASSFTSPGISGNTIYF
NA	15	TRBV6-4	TRBD1	TRBJ1-6	TGTGCCAGCAGTGACTCCACAGGGGGAAATTCACCCCTCCACTTT	CASSDSTGGNSPLHF
NA	16	TRBV5-1	NA	TRBJ1-1	TGCGCCAGCAGCTTGGCCGTAGGGGCAGCGAACACTGAAGCTTTCTTT	CASSLAVGAANTEAFF
NA	12	TRBV6-2/TRBV6-3	NA	TRBJ2-3	TGTGCCAGCAGTTTTACGACAGATACGCAGTATTTT	CASSFTTDTQYF
NA	16	TRBV7-9	TRBD1	TRBJ2-2	TGTGCCAGCAGCTTACCGCAGGGGGCTTTGCCCGGGGAGCTGTTTTTT	CASSLPQGALPGELFF
NA	13	TRBV7-3	NA	TRBJ2-3	TGTGCCAGCAGCTTATTCTCCCGGGATACGCAGTATTTT	CASSLFSRDTQYF
NA	14	TRBV19	NA	TRBJ2-3	TGTGCCAGTAGTTTGTATCCGGGAGCAGATACGCAGTATTTT	CASSLYPGADTQYF
NA	14	TRBV28	NA	TRBJ2-4	TGTGCCAGCAGTTTAGATGAGAGGAGAAACATTCAGTACTTC	CASSLDERRNIQYF
NA	14	TRBV4-1	NA	TRBJ2-5	TGCGCCAGCGCACGGGGGCCCCTCGAAGAGACCCAGTACTTC	CASARGPLEETQYF
once	16	TRBV9	NA	TRBJ2-2	TGTGCCAGCAGCGTAGGTCGAGGGGTACACCGGTGGGAGCTGTTTTTT	CASSVGRGVHRWELFF
NA	16	TRBV7-8	TRBD1	TRBJ1-3	TGTGCCAGCAGCTTAGGTGGGACAGTCTCTGGAAACACCATATATTTT	CASSLGGTVSGNTIYF
NA	12	TRBV12-3/TRBV12-4	NA	TRBJ1-2	TGTGCCAGCAAAGGGACGGGCTATGGCTACACCTTC	CASKGTGYGYTF
NA	14	TRBV6-5	TRBD1	TRBJ2-7	TGTGCCAGCAGTAGACAGGGGCTTTACTACGAGCAGTACTTC	CASSRQGLYYEQYF
NA	13	TRBV6-6	NA	TRBJ1-2	TGTGCCAGCAGCCCATCATGGGTCAGCGGCTACACCTTC	CASSPSWVSGYTF
NA	15	TRBV3-1/TRBV3-2	NA	TRBJ1-5	TGTGCCAGCAGCGTTACTTCGGGATTGGGGCAGCCCCAGCATTTT	CASSVTSGLGQPQHF
NA	15	TRBV7-9	NA	TRBJ1-2	TGTGCCAGCAGCTTAGAAATAGGGCGAGGAAATGGCTACACCTTC	CASSLEIGRGNGYTF
NA	16	TRBV5-1	TRBD1	TRBJ2-5	TGCGCCAGCAGCTTGGCCGGGACAGGGGACCCGGAGACCCAGTACTTC	CASSLAGTGDPETQYF
NA	15	TRBV2	NA	TRBJ2-1	TGTGCCAGCAGTGTCATGAAGGCTGGGAGGAATGAGCAGTTCTTC	CASSVMKAGRNEQFF
NA	15	TRBV7-9	NA	TRBJ1-2	TGTGCCAGCAGCTTTCGGGGGACGGCGAACTATGGCTACACCTTC	CASSFRGTANYGYTF
NA	13	TRBV5-4	NA	TRBJ2-1	TGTGCCAGCAGCCTGTTCGGGGGTTATGAGCAGTTCTTC	CASSLFGGYEQFF
NA	16	TRBV4-1	NA	TRBJ1-6	TGCGCCAGCAGCCGAGTCCGGGGCCAGGGGAAATCACCCCTCCACTTT	CASSRVRGQGKSPLHF
NA	14	TRBV5-1	NA	TRBJ1-1	TGCGCCAGCAGCTCCCTTGAGGCAGGCACTGAAGCTTTCTTT	CASSSLEAGTEAFF
NA	14	TRBV18	NA	TRBJ1-2	TGTGCCAGCTCACCACCGGGACGGAACTATGGCTACACCTTC	CASSPPGRNYGYTF
NA	16	TRBV2	TRBD1	TRBJ1-3	TGTGCCGGGGGGACAGCCAAATCTTCCTCTGGAAACACCATATATTTT	CAGGTAKSSSGNTIYF
NA	14	TRBV14	NA	TRBJ1-6	TGTGCCAGCAGCCCATTTTTCGCCAATTCACCCCTCCACTTT	CASSPFFANSPLHF
NA	14	TRBV5-1	NA	TRBJ2-3	TGCGCCAGCAGCCCCCCAAGGGAAACAGATACGCAGTATTTT	CASSPPRETDTQYF
NA	14	TRBV11-2	NA	TRBJ1-2	TGTGCCAGCAGCCCGCGGGCCGGGCGGGGTGGCTACACCTTC	CASSPRAGRGGYTF
NA	15	TRBV5-6	NA	TRBJ1-3	TGTGCCAGCAGCTTGGAGGTGGCAGGGGGAAACACCATATATTTT	CASSLEVAGGNTIYF
NA	12	TRBV11-2	TRBD2	TRBJ2-3	TGTGCCAGCAGCCCAGCGGGGGATACGCAGTATTTT	CASSPAGDTQYF
NA	14	TRBV19	TRBD2	TRBJ2-3	TGTGCCAGTAGTCCAGCGGGGGGTTTAGATACGCAGTATTTT	CASSPAGGLDTQYF
NA	13	TRBV28	NA	TRBJ2-6	TGTGCCAGCACCCCCGGTGGGGCCAACGTCCTGACTTTC	CASTPGGANVLTF
NA	13	TRBV6-1	NA	TRBJ2-5	TGTGCCAGCAGTGAAGATGATTGGGAGACCCAGTACTTC	CASSEDDWETQYF
NA	16	TRBV5-1	TRBD1	TRBJ2-5	TGCGCCAGCAGCCCGACGGGGACAGTATTCTTAGAGACCCAGTACTTC	CASSPTGTVFLETQYF
NA	14	TRBV19	NA	TRBJ2-5	TGTGCCAGTACCCCTCGGGGGCGGGGGGAGACCCAGTACTTC	CASTPRGRGETQYF
NA	14	TRBV27	NA	TRBJ2-3	TGTGCCAGCAGCCGCGGACCGGGAACGAGGGCGCAGTATTTT	CASSRGPGTRAQYF
NA	14	TRBV11-2	NA	TRBJ2-3	TGTGCCAGCAGCTTAGATTGGTCCACAGATACGCAGTATTTT	CASSLDWSTDTQYF
NA	15	TRBV10-3	TRBD1	TRBJ1-4	TGTGCCATCAGTGATGACAGGGGGGTGGATGAAAAACTGTTTTTT	CAISDDRGVDEKLFF